The rows below give T cell receptor beta chains drawn from one sample of a study of T cells after posttransplantation cyclophosphamide. Repertoires were generated with immunoSEQ multiplex PCR, while TCRdb's copy carries only in-frame clones and drops some. The sample presents about 36,000 clones, none singletons. The specimen was PBMCs. The receptor set was obtained from a girl aged 10 to 17 in good health, CMV-negative, and a related stem cell transplant donor. The CDR3 runs from the conserved cysteine through the conserved F or W.

V gene | CDR3 protein
TRBV9 | CASSVGGTGVYEQYF
TRBV9 | CASSGGGLGEKLFF
TRBV5-6 | CASSSRSPRAFF
TRBV19 | CASSQQGWIYEQYF
TRBV2 | CASGSGGVRGEQFF
TRBV29-1 | CSAVGGQGAVVGELFF
TRBV6-5 | CASSFSGGALDEQFF
TRBV7-9 | CASSPAPQGNQPQHF
TRBV19 | CASSLLAGGPHNEQFF
TRBV7-6 | CASSLGQGTGELFF
TRBV19 | CASSIREGNTEAFF
TRBV7-2 | CASSDQPGGSNQPQHF
TRBV4-1 | CASSQVAGYTTDTQYF
TRBV18 | CASSPSRGAGNTIYF
TRBV5-1 | CASNRDSHDTQYF
TRBV7-3 | CASSMDRAVSTEAFF
TRBV28 | CASSLHSRDRGNEQFF
TRBV7-9 | CASSQGISTAGAFF
TRBV29-1 | CSVRGDRGTDTQYF
TRBV9 | CASSVSGTAYEQYF
TRBV10-1 | CASSEDNSQPQHF
TRBV11-2 | CASSLVAGGTTYEQYF
TRBV18 | CASSPRGQGALEQYF
TRBV6-1 | CASSDLQGPSGNTIYF
TRBV9 | CASSPRTGLSYEQYF
TRBV14 | CASSRWGQIGTGELFF
TRBV19 | CASSPRRQGTNTEAFF
TRBV19 | CASRNRGANTGELFF
TRBV6-5 | CASSPSVIGSETQYF
TRBV5-4 | CASSSFDRGKDRNEQFF
TRBV6-4 | CASSDTDSRNQPQHF
TRBV14 | CASSQEQSSLSFF
TRBV28 | CASSLREGVLWEKLFF
TRBV5-6 | CASSVSYRGGDTEAFF
TRBV11-2 | CASSPPTGGTEAFF
TRBV6-1 | CASSAENSNQPQHF
TRBV2 | CASAPGDRRETQYF
TRBV27 | CASSRDRRTDTQYF
TRBV20-1 | CSARGVVEAFF
TRBV7-9 | CASSSGVSDSPLHF
TRBV15 | CATSRDFSAYGYTF
TRBV7-9 | CASSFQQGEVQATNEKLFF
TRBV11-2 | CASSLRVNRVQETQYF
TRBV9 | CASSVSGQGYEQYF
TRBV2 | CASSGFAGSYEQYF
TRBV7-9 | CASSSGTSGGSTDTQYF
TRBV7-3 | CASSPRGSESEQFF
TRBV6-1 | CASSEGPQVRAYNEQFF
TRBV7-2 | CASRGQGVYNEQFF
TRBV29-1 | CSVEDRGGINYGYTF
TRBV7-3 | CASSSSGGDQETQYF
TRBV7-9 | CASSLPPYTDTQYF
TRBV29-1 | CSVSKGTGPVYEQYF
TRBV6-5 | CASSPSGALYNEQFF
TRBV4-3 | CASSQALGATNEQFF
TRBV21-1 | CASRTSGSTDTQYF
TRBV6-6 | CASRDRRDNEQFF